The 22 T cell receptor beta chains below all came from one sample that was sequenced in a study of shared clonotypes between healthy human individuals. Profiled with immunoSEQ multiplex PCR; TCRdb holds only in-frame clones, not every one. The sample has 2,500,000 or so clones; around 92% are singletons. Material: naive CD4+ T cells from PBMCs. The subset is: CD45RA+ positively selected. The receptors stem from a man between 18 and 35 years old in good health. Some clones in this sample may be carry-over from other donors' samples.

The chain couples TRBV18 to TRBJ1-2, with 10 bases identical to TRBD1. Germline trimming cut 3 bases from V and 7 bases from J; bases unmatched to any gene: 5. The CDR3 length is 14 residues. The germline gives CDR1 KGHSH, CDR2 LQKENI. DNA of the CDR3: TGTGCCAGCTCACCTGACAGGGGGCCGGGTGGCTACACCTTC. It encodes CASSPDRGPGGYTF.

The V and J genes are TRBV19 and TRBJ1-1; D possibly corresponds to TRBD1 (6 bases). CDR3 size: 12 residues. Deletions cut 5 bases from V and 11 bases from J, with 15 bases between. Germline V gene data show CDR1 as LNHDA and CDR2 as SQIVND (reference sequence). As DNA, the CDR3 is TGTGCCAGTAGTCCTGACAGGACCGGCGCTTTCTTT. This gives the protein CASSPDRTGAFF.

The CDR3 protein is CSVEAQGKSGYTF. The CDR3 coding sequence is TGCAGCGTTGAAGCACAGGGCAAATCCGGCTACACCTTC. This sequence joins TRBV29-1 and TRBJ1-2, with D tentatively TRBD1 (6 bases). The CDR3 covers 13 residues. V lost 1 base and J 8 bases, leaving 14 bases between the germline ends. The germline CDR1 and CDR2 sequences are SQVTM and ANQGSEA.

The V and J genes are TRBV28 and TRBJ1-1, with D maybe TRBD1 (5 bases). The CDR3 totals 13 residues. CDR1 and CDR2 from the germline V gene are MDHEN and SYDVKM. The V end was cut by 5 bases, the J end by 8 bases, with 15 bases between. The CDR3 loop reads CASSRTQGLEAFF. The CDR3 bases are TGTGCCAGCAGTAGAACCCAGGGACTGGAAGCTTTCTTT.

The V gene is TRBV10-1, the J gene TRBJ1-2, with 11 bases fitting TRBD1. Unmatched junction bases numbered 5, after V lost 6 bases and J lost 8 bases. The CDR3 consists of 13 residues. Germline loops: CDR1 WNHNN, CDR2 SYGVQD (reference sequence). CDR3 sequence (DNA): TGCGCCAGCAGCCCCGGGACAGGGGGAGGCTACACCTTC. Translating it yields CASSPGTGGGYTF.

V gene TRBV5-6 combines with J gene TRBJ2-3, with a possible D match to TRBD2 (6 bases). Germline V gene lookup returns CDR1 SGHDT and CDR2 YYEEEE. Deletions cut 2 bases from V and 7 bases from J, with 11 bases between. The CDR3 length is 13 residues. CDR3 coding DNA: TGTGCCAGCAGCTTATTTGGGGGGAATACGCAGTATTTT. Amino acid sequence: CASSLFGGNTQYF.

The CDR3 DNA is TGTGCCAGCAGTTTTGGGGGGGCCACCGGTGGAAACACCATATATTTT. Its translation: CASSFGGATGGNTIYF. The J gene is TRBJ1-3, the V gene TRBV28, with D perhaps matching TRBD1 (6 bases). The germline V gene has CDR1 MDHEN and CDR2 SYDVKM. Trimming removed 3 bases at V and 3 bases at J, with 15 bases between. This CDR3 region has 16 residues. The full variable domain, completed using reference TRBV28 and TRBJ1-3, is DVKVTQSSRYLVKRTGEKVFLECVQDMDHENMFWYRQDPGLGLRLIYFSYDVKMKEKGDIPEGYSVSREKKERFSLILESASTNQTSMYLCASSFGGATGGNTIYFGEGSWLTVV.

The genes are TRBV7-8 and TRBJ2-7; perhaps TRBD2 as D (5 bases). Trimming cost V 6 bases and J 2 bases, with 20 bases left between them. The CDR3 has 16 amino acids. Germline CDR1 is SGHVS and CDR2 is FQNEAQ. The CDR3 coding sequence is TGTGCCAGCAGTCTCGTCGCAACCGGAGGACCCTACGAGCAGTACTTC. It codes for CASSLVATGGPYEQYF.

The sample holds one count of this clone. The chain combines TRBV20-1 with TRBJ1-3; D unclear. This CDR3 contains 10 residues. V lost 4 bases to trimming and J lost 4 bases, with 2 bases between them. Germline V gene sequence: CDR1 DFQATT, CDR2 SNEGSKA (reference sequence). CDR3 region: CSATGNTIYF. For the CDR3, the DNA is TGCAGTGCTACGGGAAACACCATATATTTT.

V is TRBV5-4 and J is TRBJ2-7; D not certain. The germline V gene has CDR1 SGHNT and CDR2 YYREEE (reference sequence). The CDR3 is 13 amino acids. V lost 0 bases, J lost 3 bases, and 7 bases lay in between. The CDR3 reads CASSLGQVYEQYF. The CDR3 nucleotides read TGTGCCAGCAGCTTGGGGCAGGTCTACGAGCAGTACTTC.

The chain has TRBV7-9 and TRBJ2-7; TRBD2 aligns across 8 bases. Trimming cost V 0 bases and J 3 bases; bases outside gene matches: 4. CDR1 is SEHNR, CDR2 FQNEAQ, per germline (reference sequence). There are 15 residues in the CDR3. The DNA of the CDR3 is TGTGCCAGCAGCTTAGCTGGGACTAGTTACTACGAGCAGTACTTC. Its protein is CASSLAGTSYYEQYF.

V is TRBV5-1 and J is TRBJ2-1, with TRBD2 matching over 10 bases. V lost 0 bases to trimming and J lost 10 bases; unmatched junction nucleotides: 10. The CDR3 has 16 amino acids. Per the germline V gene, CDR1 is SGHRS and CDR2 is YFSETQ. In DNA, the CDR3 is TGCGCCAGCAGCTTGGGCCTAGCGGGAGTTAATTGGGAGCAGTTCTTC. Its protein is CASSLGLAGVNWEQFF.

The chain combines TRBV5-1 with TRBJ2-1, with D perhaps matching TRBD1 or TRBD2 (6 bases each). Per the germline V gene, CDR1 is SGHRS and CDR2 is YFSETQ. The CDR3 covers 16 residues. V was clipped by 4 bases and J by 7 bases, with 21 bases between them. CDR3 in amino acids: CASSPRAPKGGNEQFF. CDR3 DNA: TGCGCCAGCAGCCCCCGGGCCCCGAAAGGGGGGAATGAGCAGTTCTTC.

V is TRBV30 and J is TRBJ1-4; 8 bases align to TRBD1. Trimming removed 2 bases from V and 7 bases from J; junction bases left unmatched: 3. Per the germline V gene, CDR1 is GTSNPN and CDR2 is SVGIG (reference sequence). The CDR3 is 13 amino acids. The CDR3 sequence: CAWSKGTGEKLFF. The CDR3 coding sequence is TGTGCCTGGAGTAAGGGGACAGGTGAAAAACTGTTTTTT.

This clone was detected only once. This same CDR3 is encoded by further DNA sequences in the sample. This chain links TRBV15 with TRBJ2-5, with D unresolved. This CDR3 has 12 residues. With 1 base removed from V and 5 bases from J, the gap between germline ends came to 5 bases. The germline CDR1 and CDR2 sequences are LNHNV and YYDKDF (reference sequence). The CDR3 DNA reads as TGTGCCACCAGCAGAGGGCCGGAGACCCAGTACTTC. Its protein is CATSRGPETQYF.

The chain employs TRBV7-2 and TRBJ2-3; D gene unclear. Germline V gives CDR1 SGHTA, CDR2 FQGNSA. Trimming took off 5 bases at V and 4 bases at J, with 13 bases between the two ends. The CDR3 totals 14 residues. The CDR3, as DNA: TGTGCCAGCAGCCGAGGTGGTCGTTCAGATACGCAGTATTTT. Translating it yields CASSRGGRSDTQYF.

This rearrangement joins TRBV7-9 to TRBJ1-1; 10 positions match TRBD1. The germline CDR1 and CDR2 sequences are SEHNR and FQNEAQ (reference sequence). V shed 5 bases and J 11 bases; nucleotides not matched to a gene: 8. This CDR3 comprises 13 residues. As DNA, the CDR3 is TGTGCCAGCAGCCCTGGGACAGGGGTAAGCGCTTTCTTT. Translated: CASSPGTGVSAFF.

The genes are TRBV7-9 and TRBJ2-7; D uncertain. The CDR3 spans 11 residues. CDR1 is SEHNR, CDR2 FQNEAQ, per germline (reference sequence). V gave up 1 base and J gave up 12 bases, with 10 bases separating them. The CDR3 loop is CASSLEGGSYF. CDR3 DNA: TGTGCCAGCAGCTTAGAGGGCGGTTCGTACTTC. Filled out from reference TRBV7-9 and TRBJ2-7, the complete variable domain reads DTGVSQNPRHKITKRGQNVTFRCDPISEHNRLYWYRQTLGQGPEFLTYFQNEAQLEKSRLLSDRFSAERPKGSFSTLEIQRTEQGDSAMYLCASSLEGGSYFGPGTRLTVT.

This sequence joins TRBV4-1 and TRBJ2-3, with TRBD2 identical over 13 bases. CDR1 is MGHRA and CDR2 is YSYEKL in the germline V gene. With V trimmed by 2 bases and J by 0 bases, 5 bases remained unmatched. This CDR3 has 18 residues. DNA of the CDR3: TGCGCCAGCAGCCAATTGCTGGGACTAGCGGGGAGCACAGATACGCAGTATTTT. It encodes CASSQLLGLAGSTDTQYF.

This chain connects TRBV19 to TRBJ1-1, with D possibly being TRBD1 (5 bases). There are 14 residues in the CDR3. Germline CDR1 reads LNHDA; CDR2 reads SQIVND (reference sequence). Deletions cut 3 bases from V and 6 bases from J, with 14 bases between. CDR3 in amino acids: CASSMWISGAEAFF. DNA for the CDR3: TGTGCCAGTAGTATGTGGATTTCGGGGGCTGAAGCTTTCTTT. Variable domain in full (rest from reference TRBV19 and TRBJ1-1): DGGITQSPKYLFRKEGQNVTLSCEQNLNHDAMYWYRQDPGQGLRLIYYSQIVNDFQKGDIAEGYSVSREKKESFPLTVTSAQKNPTAFYLCASSMWISGAEAFFGQGTRLTVV.

The chain links TRBV5-1 to TRBJ2-3; D may be TRBD1 or TRBD2 (7 bases each). The V gene's germline CDR1 is SGHRS and CDR2 YFSETQ. The length of the CDR3 is 16 residues. Trimming shortened V by 0 bases and J by 4 bases, and 15 bases separated the two germline ends. As DNA, the CDR3 is TGCGCCAGCAGCTTGGCCCGGGGAGGGGGCCCAGATACGCAGTATTTT. Amino acid sequence: CASSLARGGGPDTQYF. Based on the CDR3 plus reference TRBV5-1 and TRBJ2-3, the full variable domain is KAGVTQTPRYLIKTRGQQVTLSCSPISGHRSVSWYQQTPGQGLQFLFEYFSETQRNKGNFPGRFSGRQFSNSRSEMNVSTLELGDSALYLCASSLARGGGPDTQYFGPGTRLTVL.

The V gene is TRBV12-5, the J gene TRBJ2-1; 10 bases match TRBD1. The CDR3 is 19 residues long. Per the germline V gene, CDR1 is LGHNT and CDR2 is FRNRAP. V lost 5 bases, J lost 1 base, and 14 bases stayed unmatched. The DNA for the CDR3 is TGTGCTAGTGGTCTCCCGGGACAGGGGACTATAGTATCCTACAATGAGCAGTTCTTC. It translates to CASGLPGQGTIVSYNEQFF.